This T cell receptor beta chain was identified in a study of graft-versus-host responses after intestinal transplantation. Background on the study: Anti-thymocyte globulin induction, then tacrolimus and steroids for about 3 years, went to all recipients.

Study-level findings and limits: Early post-transplant declines in HvG were associated with peak levels of circulating GvH clones. Detection of GvH clones occurred in recipient marrow, and some had their first appearance in ileum or blood.

About this clone itself: Its antigen is not known.

This table comes from immunoSEQ multiplex PCR, and its TCRdb copy is limited to in-frame clones, with some not included. The table records about 39,000 clones, more than 90% of them present only once. V lost 0 bases and J lost 7, with 11 bases in between. Germline-derived CDR1 and CDR2 are SGHTS and YDEGEE. The CDR3 runs 14 residues. The J gene is TRBJ1-5, the V gene TRBV5-8; weak D call: TRBD1 (5 bases). Sample: unstimulated CD8+ T cells sorted from spleen or lymph node cells, taken before transplant. The clonotype was recovered from a human donor who was the organ donor for an intestinal transplant. The CDR3 region is CASSLAWGEQPQHF. The CDR3 nucleotides are TGTGCCAGCAGCTTGGCTTGGGGCGAGCAGCCCCAGCATTTT.